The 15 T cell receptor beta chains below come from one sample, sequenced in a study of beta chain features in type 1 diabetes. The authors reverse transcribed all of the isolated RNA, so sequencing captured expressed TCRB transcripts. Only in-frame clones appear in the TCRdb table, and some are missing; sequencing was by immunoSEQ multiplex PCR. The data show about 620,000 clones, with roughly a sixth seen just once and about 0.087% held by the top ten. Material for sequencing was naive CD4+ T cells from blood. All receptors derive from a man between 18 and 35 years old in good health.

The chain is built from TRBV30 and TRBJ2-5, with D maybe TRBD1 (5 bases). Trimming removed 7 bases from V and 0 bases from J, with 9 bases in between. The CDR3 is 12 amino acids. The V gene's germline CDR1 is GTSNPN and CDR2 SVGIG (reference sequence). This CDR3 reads CASRQYQETQYF. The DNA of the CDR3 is TGTGCCTCCCGACAGTACCAAGAGACCCAGTACTTC.

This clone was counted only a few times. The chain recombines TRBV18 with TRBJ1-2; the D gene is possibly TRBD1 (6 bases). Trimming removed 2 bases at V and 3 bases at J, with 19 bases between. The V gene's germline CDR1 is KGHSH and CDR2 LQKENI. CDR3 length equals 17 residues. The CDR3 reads CASSPWTANTYDYGYTF. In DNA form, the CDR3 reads TGTGCCAGCTCACCATGGACAGCCAATACTTACGACTATGGCTACACCTTC.

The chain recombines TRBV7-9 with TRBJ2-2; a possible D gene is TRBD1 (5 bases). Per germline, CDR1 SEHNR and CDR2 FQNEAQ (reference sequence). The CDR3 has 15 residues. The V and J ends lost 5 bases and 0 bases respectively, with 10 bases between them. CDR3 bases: TGTGCCAGCAGCGAACAGGCGCCGAACACCGGGGAGCTGTTTTTT. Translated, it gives CASSEQAPNTGELFF.

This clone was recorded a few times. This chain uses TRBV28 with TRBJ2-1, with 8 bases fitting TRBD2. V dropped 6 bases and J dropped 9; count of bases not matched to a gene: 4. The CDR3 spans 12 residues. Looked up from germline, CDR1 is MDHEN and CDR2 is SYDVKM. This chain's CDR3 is CASSPGGGEQFF. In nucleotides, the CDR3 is TGTGCCAGCAGCCCCGGGGGGGGTGAGCAGTTCTTC.

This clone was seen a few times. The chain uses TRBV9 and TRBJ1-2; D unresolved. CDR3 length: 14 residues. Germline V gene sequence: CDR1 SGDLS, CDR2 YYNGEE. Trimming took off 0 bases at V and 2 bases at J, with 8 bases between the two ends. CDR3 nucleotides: TGTGCCAGCAGCGTAGTAGGAGGGAACTATGGCTACACCTTC. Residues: CASSVVGGNYGYTF.

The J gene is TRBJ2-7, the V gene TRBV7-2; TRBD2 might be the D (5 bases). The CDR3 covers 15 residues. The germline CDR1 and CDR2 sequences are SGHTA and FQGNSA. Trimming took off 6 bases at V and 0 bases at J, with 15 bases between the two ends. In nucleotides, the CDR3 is TGTGCCAGCAGTACCTCGAGGGTCAGCTCCTACGAGCAGTACTTC. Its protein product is CASSTSRVSSYEQYF.

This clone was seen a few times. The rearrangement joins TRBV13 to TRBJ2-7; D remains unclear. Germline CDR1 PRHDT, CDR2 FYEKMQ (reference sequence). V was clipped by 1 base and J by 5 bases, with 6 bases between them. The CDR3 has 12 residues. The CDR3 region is CASSLAVHEQYF. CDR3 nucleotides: TGTGCCAGCAGCTTAGCCGTTCACGAGCAGTACTTC.

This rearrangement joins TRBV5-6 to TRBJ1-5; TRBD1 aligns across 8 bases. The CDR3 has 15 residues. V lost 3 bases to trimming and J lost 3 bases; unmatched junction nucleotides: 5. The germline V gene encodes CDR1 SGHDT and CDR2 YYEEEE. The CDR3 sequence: CASSSLDRDNQPQHF. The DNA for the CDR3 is TGTGCCAGCAGCTCCTTGGACAGGGACAATCAGCCCCAGCATTTT. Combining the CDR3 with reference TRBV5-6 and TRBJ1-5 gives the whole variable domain DAGVTQSPTHLIKTRGQQVTLRCSPKSGHDTVSWYQQALGQGPQFIFQYYEEEERQRGNFPDRFSGHQFPNYSSELNVNALLLGDSALYLCASSSLDRDNQPQHFGDGTRLSIL.

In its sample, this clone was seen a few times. The CDR3 sequence is CASSLGSGSGANVLTF. The CDR3 DNA follows: TGTGCCAGCAGCTTGGGTAGCGGGTCTGGGGCCAACGTCCTGACTTTC. The chain carries TRBV7-9 and TRBJ2-6; TRBD2 aligns across 7 bases. From germline, CDR1 is SEHNR and CDR2 FQNEAQ (reference sequence). This CDR3 has 16 amino acids. Unmatched junction bases numbered 3, after V lost 3 bases and J lost 1 base.

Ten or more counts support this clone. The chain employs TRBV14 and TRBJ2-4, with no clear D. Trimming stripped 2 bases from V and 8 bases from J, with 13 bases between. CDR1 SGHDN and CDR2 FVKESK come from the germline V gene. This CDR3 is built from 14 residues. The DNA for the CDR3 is TGTGCCAGCAGCCAATTAGGAATCTTAGACATTCAGTACTTC. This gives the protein CASSQLGILDIQYF.

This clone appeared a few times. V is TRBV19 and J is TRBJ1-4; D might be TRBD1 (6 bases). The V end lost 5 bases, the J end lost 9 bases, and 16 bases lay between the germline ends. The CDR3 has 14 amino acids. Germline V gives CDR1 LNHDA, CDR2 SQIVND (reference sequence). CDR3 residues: CASSSLEGHQKLFF. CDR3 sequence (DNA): TGTGCCAGTAGTTCGTTGGAGGGACACCAAAAACTGTTTTTT. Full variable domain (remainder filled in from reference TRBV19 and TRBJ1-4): DGGITQSPKYLFRKEGQNVTLSCEQNLNHDAMYWYRQDPGQGLRLIYYSQIVNDFQKGDIAEGYSVSREKKESFPLTVTSAQKNPTAFYLCASSSLEGHQKLFFGSGTQLSVL.

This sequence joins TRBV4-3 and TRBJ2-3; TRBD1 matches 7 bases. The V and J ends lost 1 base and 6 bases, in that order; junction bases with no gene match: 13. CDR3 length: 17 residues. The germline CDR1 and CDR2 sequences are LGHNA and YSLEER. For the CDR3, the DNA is TGCGCCAGCAGCCAAGGAGGACAGGTGTTTAATGCTGATACGCAGTATTTT. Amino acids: CASSQGGQVFNADTQYF.

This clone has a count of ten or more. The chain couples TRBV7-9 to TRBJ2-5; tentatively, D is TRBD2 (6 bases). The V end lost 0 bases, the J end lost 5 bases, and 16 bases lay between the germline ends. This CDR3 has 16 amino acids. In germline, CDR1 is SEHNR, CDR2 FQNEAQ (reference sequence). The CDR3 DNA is TGTGCCAGCAGCTTAGCGATGGCGTCAGGGAGGGAGACCCAGTACTTC. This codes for CASSLAMASGRETQYF.

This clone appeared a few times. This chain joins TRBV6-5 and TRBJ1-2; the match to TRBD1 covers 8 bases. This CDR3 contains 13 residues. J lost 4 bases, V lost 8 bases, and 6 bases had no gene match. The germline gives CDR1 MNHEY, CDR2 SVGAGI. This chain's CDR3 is CASRLGTGYGYTF. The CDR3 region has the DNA TGTGCCAGCCGGCTTGGGACAGGCTATGGCTACACCTTC.

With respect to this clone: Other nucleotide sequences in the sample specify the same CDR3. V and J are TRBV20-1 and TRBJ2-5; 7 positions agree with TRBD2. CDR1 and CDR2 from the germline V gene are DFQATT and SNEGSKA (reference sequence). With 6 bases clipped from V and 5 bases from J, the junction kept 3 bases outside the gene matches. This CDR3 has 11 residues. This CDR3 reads CSASREETQYF. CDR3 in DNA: TGCAGTGCGTCGCGGGAGGAGACCCAGTACTTC.